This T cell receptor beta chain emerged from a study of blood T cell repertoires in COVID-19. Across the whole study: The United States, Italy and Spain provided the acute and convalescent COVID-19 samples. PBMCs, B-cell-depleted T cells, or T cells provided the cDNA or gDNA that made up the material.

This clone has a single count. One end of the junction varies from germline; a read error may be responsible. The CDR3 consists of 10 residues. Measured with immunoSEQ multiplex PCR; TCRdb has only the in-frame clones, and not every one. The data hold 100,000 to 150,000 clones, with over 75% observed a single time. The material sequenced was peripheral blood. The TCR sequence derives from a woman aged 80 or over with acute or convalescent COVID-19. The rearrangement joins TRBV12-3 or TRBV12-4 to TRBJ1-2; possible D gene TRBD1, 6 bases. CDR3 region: CASSPGGDNF. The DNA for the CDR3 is TGTGCCAGCAGTCCGGGGGGGGACAACTTC.